This T cell receptor (beta chain) emerged from a study of blood T cell repertoires in COVID-19. As for the study in general: Sites across the United States, Italy and Spain contributed samples from acute and convalescent COVID-19.

Participants were aged roughly 18 to 89 years from some 24 US areas. Cohorts were assigned according to the clinical history that participants reported. The CDR3 extends over 15 amino acids. Looked up from germline, CDR1 is MDHEN and CDR2 is SYDVKM. V lost 5 bases and J lost 1, with 12 bases in between. In the original analysis: Quantification of nucleated cells was approximated via reference gene primer amplification. The method was immunoSEQ multiplex PCR; TCRdb's version includes in-frame clones alone and lacks a portion of them. The V and J calls and clone size come from that table; D and trimming were worked out from the DNA. The table has 300,000 to 350,000 clones, 65% to 90% seen once.

Sequenced sample: PBMCs or T cells enriched from blood (not recorded which). The genes are TRBV28 and TRBJ1-5; TRBD1 might be the D (5 bases). This receptor was identified in a woman aged 40 to 50 with acute COVID-19. The CDR3 coding sequence is TGTGCCAGCAGTCCCCCGGGGGGAAGCAATCAGCCCCAGCATTTT. Protein product: CASSPPGGSNQPQHF.